This TCR beta chain was sequenced during a study of breast tumors, draining lymph nodes, adjacent tissues (dated by TCRdb to between 2015 and 2016). Turning to the overall study: TCR beta repertoires were compared across tumor, adjacent nontumor tissue and axillary lymph nodes obtained from breast cancer patients. The study was designed to assess the relationships and possible T-cell exchange between tumor, surrounding tissue and draining lymph node repertoires in human breast cancer. Findings and caveats that apply to the study as a whole: T-cell repertoire diversity in tumors was found to be lower than in lymph nodes but higher than in nontumor tissue, and preferential V and J gene usage was observed. The conclusion that tumor T cells originate in lymph nodes was framed as consistent with a hypothesis rather than directly demonstrated. The similarity between tumor and nontumor tissue repertoires was significantly greater in luminal-like breast cancer than in basal-like breast cancer. The data were judged consistent with most tumor T cells deriving from the lymph node and then expanding within tumor tissue.

The sequencer was an Illumina HiSeq 2000. Multiplex PCR amplification was used to generate the TCR beta chain libraries. High-throughput sequencing was used to analyze the amplified TCR beta chain products. TCRdb handled the public reads itself, with Q25 trimming in fastp and clone calling in MiXCR, and kept productive beta chains. Records with the same CDR3 protein are collapsed into one entry carrying the most frequent genes and DNA. A total of approximately 190,000 distinct CDR3 sequences appear in this sample, 31% of them only once. The ten top clones hold approximately 4.3% of the sample. This clonotype was counted at least ten times. There is no known antigen for this receptor. Per-base quality was not reported, and no clone a single base away is much larger than it. The axillary draining lymph nodes of breast cancer patients were the source of the lymph node samples. Sequenced input: axillary lymph node tissue. The receptor's source is a female donor with breast cancer. Some clones in this sample may be carry-over from other donors' samples.

The DNA sequence reads TGTGCCAGCAGTGACCAGGGAGTAAGTACGCAGTATTTT. It translates to CASSDQGVSTQYF. The rearrangement joined TRBV6-6 to TRBJ2-3; the D call could be TRBD1 or TRBD2, with each sharing 5 bases. Trimming removed 5 bases from V and 8 bases from J, leaving 14 bases between the germline ends. The CDR3 has 13 amino acids, counting the end cysteine and phenylalanine. Only CDR3 DNA remains: 39 bases, in frame from the first base. Taken from the germline V gene (reference sequence), the CDR1 and CDR2 loops are MNHNY and SVGAGI.